This T cell receptor (beta chain) was profiled in a study of cytomegalovirus exposure and HLA in healthy donors. Regarding the study as a whole: DRB1 had the most TCR associations and HLA-C the fewest, a later analysis found, with rates varying by HLA locus. Later analysis associated a missense DCLRE1C variant with TCR beta V- and J-gene trimming. High specificity and sensitivity for cytomegalovirus status were reported for the classifier.

A note on this clone: Its antigen remains unidentified.

The PCR contained 60 Vbeta and 13 Jbeta primers. Profiled with immunoSEQ multiplex PCR; TCRdb holds only in-frame clones, not every one. The repertoire holds 100,000 to 150,000 clones, over 60% seen once, with roughly 13% in the top ten. Trimming cost V 4 bases and J 7 bases, with 17 bases left between them. This CDR3 is 14 amino acids long. Germline CDR1 is MNHNY and CDR2 is SVGAGI (reference sequence). Sample: PBMCs. The sequence was obtained from a woman aged 55-70 years in good health and CMV-seropositive. The chain links TRBV6-6 to TRBJ2-7; D might be TRBD1 (5 bases). The CDR3 spells CASSFTGDGDEQYF. The CDR3, as DNA: TGTGCCAGCAGTTTCACAGGCGACGGTGATGAGCAGTACTTC.